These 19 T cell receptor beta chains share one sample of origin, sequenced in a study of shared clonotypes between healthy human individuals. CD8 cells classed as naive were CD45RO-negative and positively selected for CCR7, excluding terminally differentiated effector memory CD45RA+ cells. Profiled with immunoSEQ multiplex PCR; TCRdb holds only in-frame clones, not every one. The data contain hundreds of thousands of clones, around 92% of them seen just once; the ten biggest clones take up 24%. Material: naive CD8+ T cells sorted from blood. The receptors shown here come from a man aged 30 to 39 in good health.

The CDR3 spells CASSLATGHYGYTF. CDR3 nucleotide sequence: TGCGCCAGCAGCTTGGCTACAGGTCACTATGGCTACACCTTC. V is TRBV5-1 and J is TRBJ1-2; weak D call: TRBD1 (5 bases). The CDR3 runs to 14 residues. The ends were cut back, 0 bases at V and 3 bases at J, with 9 bases in the middle. CDR1 is SGHRS, CDR2 YFSETQ, per germline.

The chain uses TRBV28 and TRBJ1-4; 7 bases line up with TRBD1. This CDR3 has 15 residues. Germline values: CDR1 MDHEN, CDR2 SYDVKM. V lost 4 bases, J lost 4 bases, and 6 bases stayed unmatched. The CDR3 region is CASSSRNRGNEKLFF. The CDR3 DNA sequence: TGTGCCAGCAGTTCACGAAACAGGGGTAATGAAAAACTGTTTTTT.

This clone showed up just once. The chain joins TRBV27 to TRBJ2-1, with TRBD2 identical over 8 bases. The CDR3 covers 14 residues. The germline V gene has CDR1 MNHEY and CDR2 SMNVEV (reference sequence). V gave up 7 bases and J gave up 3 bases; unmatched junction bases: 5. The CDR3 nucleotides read TGTGCCAGCACCAGTGCGGGAGGCTACAATGAGCAGTTCTTC. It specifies CASTSAGGYNEQFF.

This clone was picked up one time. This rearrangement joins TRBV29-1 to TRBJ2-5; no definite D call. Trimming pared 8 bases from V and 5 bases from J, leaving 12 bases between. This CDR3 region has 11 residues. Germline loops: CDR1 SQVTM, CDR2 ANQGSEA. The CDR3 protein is CSSKGLETQYF. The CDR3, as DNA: TGCAGCTCTAAAGGGCTGGAGACCCAGTACTTC.

The CDR3 nucleotides are TGTGCCAGCAGCTCCAGGGGCAGCCAGCATTTT. It translates to CASSSRGSQHF. This chain connects TRBV7-8 to TRBJ1-5, with D maybe TRBD1 (6 bases). Germline V gene sequence: CDR1 SGHVS, CDR2 FQNEAQ. The CDR3 covers 11 residues. The V and J ends lost 4 bases and 12 bases respectively, with 10 bases between them.

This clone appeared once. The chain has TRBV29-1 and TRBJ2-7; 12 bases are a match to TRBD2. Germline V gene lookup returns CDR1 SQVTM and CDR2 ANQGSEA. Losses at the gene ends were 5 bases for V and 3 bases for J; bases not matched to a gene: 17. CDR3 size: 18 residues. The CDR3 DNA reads TGCAGCGTTCACGGAGGGCCTCTCGGGACTAGCGGGTTCTACGAGCAGTACTTC. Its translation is CSVHGGPLGTSGFYEQYF.

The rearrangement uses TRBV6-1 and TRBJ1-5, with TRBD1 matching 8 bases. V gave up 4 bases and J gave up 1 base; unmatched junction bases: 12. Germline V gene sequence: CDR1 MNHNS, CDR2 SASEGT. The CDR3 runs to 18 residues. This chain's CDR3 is CASSGAGGSLVSNQPQHF. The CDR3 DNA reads TGTGCCAGCAGTGGGGCAGGGGGCTCGTTGGTGAGCAATCAGCCCCAGCATTTT.

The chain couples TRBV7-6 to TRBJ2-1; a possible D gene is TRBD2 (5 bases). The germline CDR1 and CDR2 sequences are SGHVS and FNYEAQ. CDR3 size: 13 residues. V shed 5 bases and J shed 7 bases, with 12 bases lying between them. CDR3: CASSIRDTNEQFF. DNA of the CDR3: TGTGCCAGCAGCATCCGGGATACGAATGAGCAGTTCTTC. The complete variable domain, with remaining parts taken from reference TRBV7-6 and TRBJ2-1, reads GAGVSQSPRYKVTKRGQDVALRCDPISGHVSLYWYRQALGQGPEFLTYFNYEAQQDKSGLPNDRFSAERPEGSISTLTIQRTEQRDSAMYRCASSIRDTNEQFFGPGTRLTVL.

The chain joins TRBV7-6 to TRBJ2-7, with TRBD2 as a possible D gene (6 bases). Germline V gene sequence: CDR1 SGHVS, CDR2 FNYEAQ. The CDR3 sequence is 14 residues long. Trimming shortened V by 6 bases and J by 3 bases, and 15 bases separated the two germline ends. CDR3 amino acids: CASSGTEEGYEQYF. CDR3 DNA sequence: TGTGCCAGCAGTGGAACGGAGGAGGGCTACGAGCAGTACTTC.

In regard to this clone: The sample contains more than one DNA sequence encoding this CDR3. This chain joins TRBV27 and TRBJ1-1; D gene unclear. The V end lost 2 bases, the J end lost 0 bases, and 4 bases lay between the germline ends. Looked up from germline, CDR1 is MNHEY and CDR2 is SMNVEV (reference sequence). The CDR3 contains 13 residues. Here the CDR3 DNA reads TGTGCCAGCAGTTTAGGTTTGAACACTGAAGCTTTCTTT. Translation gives CASSLGLNTEAFF.

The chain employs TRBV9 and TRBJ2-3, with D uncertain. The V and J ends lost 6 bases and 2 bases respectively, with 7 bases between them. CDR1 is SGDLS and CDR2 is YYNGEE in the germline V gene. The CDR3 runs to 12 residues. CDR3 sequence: CASNDDTDTQYF. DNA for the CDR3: TGTGCCAGCAACGACGACACAGATACGCAGTATTTT.

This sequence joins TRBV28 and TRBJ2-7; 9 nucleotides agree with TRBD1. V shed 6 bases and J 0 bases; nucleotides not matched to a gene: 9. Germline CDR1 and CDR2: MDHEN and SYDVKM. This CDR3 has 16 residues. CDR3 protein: CASSTHRGPSSYEQYF. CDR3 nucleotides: TGTGCCAGCAGCACCCACAGGGGGCCTAGCTCCTACGAGCAGTACTTC. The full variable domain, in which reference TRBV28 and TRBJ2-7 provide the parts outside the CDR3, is DVKVTQSSRYLVKRTGEKVFLECVQDMDHENMFWYRQDPGLGLRLIYFSYDVKMKEKGDIPEGYSVSREKKERFSLILESASTNQTSMYLCASSTHRGPSSYEQYFGPGTRLTVT.

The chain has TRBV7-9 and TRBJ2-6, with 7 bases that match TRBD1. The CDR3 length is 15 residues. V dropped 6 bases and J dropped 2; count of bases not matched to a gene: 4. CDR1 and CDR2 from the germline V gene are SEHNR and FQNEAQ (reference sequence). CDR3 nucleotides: TGTGCCAGCAGGACCACAGGGGCTGGGGCCAACGTCCTGACTTTC. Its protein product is CASRTTGAGANVLTF.

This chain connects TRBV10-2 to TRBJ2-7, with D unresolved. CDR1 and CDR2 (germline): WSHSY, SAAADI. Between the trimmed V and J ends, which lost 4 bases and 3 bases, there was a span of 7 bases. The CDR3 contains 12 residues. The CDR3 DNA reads TGCGCCAGCAGTGGCTATCACTACGAGCAGTACTTC. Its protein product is CASSGYHYEQYF.

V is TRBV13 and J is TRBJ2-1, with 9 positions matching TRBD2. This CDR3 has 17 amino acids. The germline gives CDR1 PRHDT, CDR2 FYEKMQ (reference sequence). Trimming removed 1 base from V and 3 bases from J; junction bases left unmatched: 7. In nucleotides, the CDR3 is TGTGCCAGCAGCTTAGCGGCTAGCGGGGCTAACTACAATGAGCAGTTCTTC. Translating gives CASSLAASGANYNEQFF.

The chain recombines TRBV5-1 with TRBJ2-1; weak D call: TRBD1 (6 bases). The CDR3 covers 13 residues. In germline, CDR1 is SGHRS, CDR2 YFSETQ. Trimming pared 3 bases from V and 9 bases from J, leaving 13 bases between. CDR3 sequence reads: CASSSDRTGEQFF. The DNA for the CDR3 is TGCGCCAGCAGCTCTGACAGGACGGGTGAGCAGTTCTTC.

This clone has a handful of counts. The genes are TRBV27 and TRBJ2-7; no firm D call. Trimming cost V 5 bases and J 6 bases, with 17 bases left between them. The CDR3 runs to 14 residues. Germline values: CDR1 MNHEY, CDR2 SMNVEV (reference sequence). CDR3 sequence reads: CASSRLDDRIEQYF. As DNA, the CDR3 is TGTGCCAGCAGTAGACTGGACGACCGTATCGAGCAGTACTTC.

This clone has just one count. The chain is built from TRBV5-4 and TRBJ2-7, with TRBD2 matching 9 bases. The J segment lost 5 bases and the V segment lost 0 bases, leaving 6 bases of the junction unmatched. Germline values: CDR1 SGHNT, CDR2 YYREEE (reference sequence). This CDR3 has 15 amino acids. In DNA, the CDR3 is TGTGCCAGCAGCTTGGGTGGACTAGCGTTCGACGAGCAGTACTTC. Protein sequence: CASSLGGLAFDEQYF. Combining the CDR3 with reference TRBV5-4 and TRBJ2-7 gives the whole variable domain ETGVTQSPTHLIKTRGQQVTLRCSSQSGHNTVSWYQQALGQGPQFIFQYYREEENGRGNFPPRFSGLQFPNYSSELNVNALELDDSALYLCASSLGGLAFDEQYFGPGTRLTVT.

CDR3 amino acids: CASSATRGTSGREFF. Here the CDR3 DNA reads TGTGCCAGCAGCGCTACCCGAGGGACTAGCGGGAGGGAGTTCTTC. The chain employs TRBV9 and TRBJ2-1; TRBD2 agrees at 16 bases. There are 15 residues in the CDR3. Losses at the gene ends were 3 bases for V and 14 bases for J; bases not matched to a gene: 8. Germline loops: CDR1 SGDLS, CDR2 YYNGEE.